This record concerns one TCR beta chain sequence. Its matching antigen is unknown. This sample was included in a study of T-cell memory formation after mild COVID-19. Study results and caveats: Still unconfirmed is whether the second-wave clones peaking on day 37 recognized SARS-CoV-2.

TCRdb re-called the 5' RACE reads with MiXCR, one entry per CDR3 protein. Here the sample spans under 350,000 distinct CDR3 sequences, 15% to 20% being singletons. The sequence was obtained from a man between 18 and 29 years old who had mild COVID-19 (a few samples of this study predate the infection). Cell type and time point are not known. Source material: PBMCs or a T cell subset sorted from them (not recorded which).

The CDR3 DNA sequence: TGCGCCAGCAGTCTCGGGGGACTAGCGCAGAACACCGGGGAGCTGTTTTTT. Its translation: CASSLGGLAQNTGELFF. The chain combines TRBV23-1 with TRBJ2-2; TRBD2 aligns across 10 bases. TRBV23-1 is labeled an ORF, and its function is uncertain. The CDR3 is 17 amino acids. With V trimmed by 4 bases and J by 1 base, 6 bases remained unmatched.